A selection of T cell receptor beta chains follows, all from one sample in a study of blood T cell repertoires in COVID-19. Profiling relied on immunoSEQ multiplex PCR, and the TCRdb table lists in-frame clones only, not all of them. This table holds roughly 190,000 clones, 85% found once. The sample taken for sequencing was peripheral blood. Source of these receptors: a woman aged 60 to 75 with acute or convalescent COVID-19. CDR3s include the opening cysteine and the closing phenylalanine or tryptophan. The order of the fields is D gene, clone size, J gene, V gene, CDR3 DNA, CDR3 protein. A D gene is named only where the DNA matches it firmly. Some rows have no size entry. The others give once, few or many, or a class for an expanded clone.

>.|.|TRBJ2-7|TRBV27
TGTGCCAGCAGTGCGGGACTGGGGTACTACGAGCAGTACTTC
CASSAGLGYYEQYF
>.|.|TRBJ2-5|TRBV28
TGTGCCAGCAGGGGGCGAGGGGGAGAGAGTAGGGAGACCCAGTACTTC
CASRGRGGESRETQYF
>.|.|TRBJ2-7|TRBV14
TGTGCCAGCAGTGAGCTGGGCGGGATTCGGTCCTACGAGCAGTACTTC
CASSELGGIRSYEQYF
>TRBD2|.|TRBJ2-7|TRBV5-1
TGCGCCAGCAGCTTAGGGACTAGCGGAATCTACGAGCAGTACTTC
CASSLGTSGIYEQYF
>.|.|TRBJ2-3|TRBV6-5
TGTGCCAGCAGAGGCCGGGACTCCCGCACAGATACGCAGTATTTT
CASRGRDSRTDTQYF
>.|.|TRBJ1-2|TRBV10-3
TGTGCCATCAGTGATGTGGGAGGAGGCTACACCTTC
CAISDVGGGYTF
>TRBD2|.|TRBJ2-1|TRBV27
TGTGCCAGCAGTTCAGGGACTAGCGTCATCACCTACAATGAGCAGTTCTTC
CASSSGTSVITYNEQFF
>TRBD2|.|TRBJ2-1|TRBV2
TGTGCCACCTCCCCGGGACTAGCGGGAGACAAGGACAATGAGCAGTTCTTC
CATSPGLAGDKDNEQFF
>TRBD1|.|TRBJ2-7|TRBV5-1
TGCGCCAGCAGCTTGGTGGGGACAGGGGTTGGAGAGCAGTACTTC
CASSLVGTGVGEQYF
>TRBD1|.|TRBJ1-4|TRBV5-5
TGTGCCAGCAGCTGGTTGGGACAGGGAGGTGAAAAACTGTTTTTT
CASSWLGQGGEKLFF
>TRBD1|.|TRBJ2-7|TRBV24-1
TGTGCCACCAGTGATTTGGGGGACAGGTTACCCTACGAGCAGTACTTC
CATSDLGDRLPYEQYF
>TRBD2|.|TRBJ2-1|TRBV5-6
TGTGCCAGCAGCTGGCTCTCTTTAGCGGGTCTTTACAATGAGCAGTTCTTC
CASSWLSLAGLYNEQFF
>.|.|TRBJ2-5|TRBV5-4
TGTGCCAGCAGCCCGTTCCAGGGTCAGGAGACCCAGTACTTC
CASSPFQGQETQYF
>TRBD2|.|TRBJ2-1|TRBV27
TGTGCCAGCAGTTTCTGGGGACTAGCGGGAGAATACAATGAGCAGTTCTTC
CASSFWGLAGEYNEQFF
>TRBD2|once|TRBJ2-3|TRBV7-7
TGTGCTAGCGCCCCGGGGGGACGCACAGATACGCAGTATTTT
CASAPGGRTDTQYF
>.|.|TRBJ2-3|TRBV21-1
TGTGCCAGCCGCCGTGGGGACAGGGCAGTTTTCGGTACGCAGTATTTT
CASRRGDRAVFGTQYF
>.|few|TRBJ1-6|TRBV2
TGTGCCAGCAGTCCAGGGTCGTTGTTCTCACCCCTCCACTTT
CASSPGSLFSPLHF
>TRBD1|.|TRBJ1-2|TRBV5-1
TGCGCCAGCAGATTGGATCCTACAGGGGGTACTTATGGCTACACCTTC
CASRLDPTGGTYGYTF
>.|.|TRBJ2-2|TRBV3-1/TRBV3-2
TGTGCCAGCAGCCAAGTTGCTAGCAGGAACACCGGGGAGCTGTTTTTT
CASSQVASRNTGELFF
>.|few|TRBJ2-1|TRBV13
TGTGCCAGCAGCTGGGCGGGTAGGCCCTCCCGCGGCAATGAGCAGTTCTTC
CASSWAGRPSRGNEQFF
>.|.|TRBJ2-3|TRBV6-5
TGTGCCAGCAGTTACTCGGGCCCAGATACGCAGTATTTT
CASSYSGPDTQYF
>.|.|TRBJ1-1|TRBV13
TGTGCCAGCAGCCTACAGGGATTTCGCACTGAAGCTTTCTTT
CASSLQGFRTEAFF
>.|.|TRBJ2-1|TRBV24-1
TGTGCCACCAGTGACCCGGAGGATGAGCAGTTCTTC
CATSDPEDEQFF
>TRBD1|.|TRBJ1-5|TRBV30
TGTGCCTTCCGGGACAGGGCTTATCAGCCCCAGCATTTT
CAFRDRAYQPQHF
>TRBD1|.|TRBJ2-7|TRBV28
TGTGCCAGCAGTGCCACCGGGACAGGGGCTACCTACGAGCAGTACTTC
CASSATGTGATYEQYF
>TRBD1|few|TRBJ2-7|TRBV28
TGTGCCAGCAGTCCGGAACCCGGGACAGTTTCCGAGCAGTACTTC
CASSPEPGTVSEQYF
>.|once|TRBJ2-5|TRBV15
TGTGCCACCAGCAGTCTGGACAGTCAAGGGGAGACCCAGTACTTC
CATSSLDSQGETQYF
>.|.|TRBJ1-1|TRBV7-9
TGTGCCAGCAGCTTAGATCTGGGGCGGGCTTTCTTT
CASSLDLGRAFF
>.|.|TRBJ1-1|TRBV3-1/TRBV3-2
TGTGCCAGCAGCCATAGAAGTAACACTGAAGCTTTCTTT
CASSHRSNTEAFF
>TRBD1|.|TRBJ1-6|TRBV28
TGTGCCAGCAGTCCCTGGACAGGGAATTCACCCCTCCACTTT
CASSPWTGNSPLHF
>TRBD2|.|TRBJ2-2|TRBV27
TGTGCCAGCAGTTCGCGGACTAGCGGCGCCGGGGAGCTGTTTTTT
CASSSRTSGAGELFF
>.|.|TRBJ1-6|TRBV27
TGTGCCAGCAGTTCAAATTCACCCCTCCACTTT
CASSSNSPLHF
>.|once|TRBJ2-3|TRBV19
TGTGCCAGTTCACTAGGTCGGGGCACAGATACGCAGTATTTT
CASSLGRGTDTQYF
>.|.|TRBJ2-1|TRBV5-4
TGTGCCAGCAGCTTGATACCTAACGAGGAGCAGTTCTTC
CASSLIPNEEQFF
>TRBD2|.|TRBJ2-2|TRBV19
TGTGCCAGTAGTTATAGGCTAGCGGGAGGCCCGTCGAACACCGGGGAGCTGTTTTTT
CASSYRLAGGPSNTGELFF
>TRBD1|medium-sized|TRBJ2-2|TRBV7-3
TGTGCCAGCAGCTTAATCCAGGGGGACGGGGAGCTGTTTTTT
CASSLIQGDGELFF
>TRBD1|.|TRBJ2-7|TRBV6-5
TGTGCCAGCAGGGACAGGGAATTGGGTTCCTACGAGCAGTACTTC
CASRDRELGSYEQYF
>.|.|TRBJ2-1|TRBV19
TGTGCCAGTACCCCTAGCCGCAGAAGCTCCTACAATGAGCAGTTCTTC
CASTPSRRSSYNEQFF
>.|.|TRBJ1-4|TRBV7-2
TGTGCCAGCAGCAACTTCAACGAAAAACTGTTTTTT
CASSNFNEKLFF
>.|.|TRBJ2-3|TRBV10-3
TGTGCCATCAGTGAGCGGGAGTATGATACGCAGTATTTT
CAISEREYDTQYF
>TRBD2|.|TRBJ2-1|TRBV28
TGTGCCAGCAGTTTATTGGGGGGGAGGGCCACTAATGAGCAGTTCTTC
CASSLLGGRATNEQFF